This paragraph covers one T cell receptor beta chain sequence. The length of the CDR3 is 14 residues. CDR1 is MDHEN and CDR2 is SYDVKM in the germline V gene. Trimming stripped 5 bases from V and 7 bases from J, with 18 bases between. These data belong to a study of blood T cell repertoires in COVID-19. TCRdb's copy holds only in-frame clones and misses some; the assay was immunoSEQ multiplex PCR. Here the sample spans about 88,000 clones, around nine tenths being singletons. What was sequenced was peripheral blood. The rearrangement joins TRBV28 to TRBJ2-7; D gene ambiguous. The sequence came from an older woman with COVID-19, enrolled during active disease. DNA of the CDR3: TGTGCCAGCAGTCCCCCTAGGCGGCTGAGAGAGCAGTACTTC. Amino acids: CASSPPRRLREQYF.